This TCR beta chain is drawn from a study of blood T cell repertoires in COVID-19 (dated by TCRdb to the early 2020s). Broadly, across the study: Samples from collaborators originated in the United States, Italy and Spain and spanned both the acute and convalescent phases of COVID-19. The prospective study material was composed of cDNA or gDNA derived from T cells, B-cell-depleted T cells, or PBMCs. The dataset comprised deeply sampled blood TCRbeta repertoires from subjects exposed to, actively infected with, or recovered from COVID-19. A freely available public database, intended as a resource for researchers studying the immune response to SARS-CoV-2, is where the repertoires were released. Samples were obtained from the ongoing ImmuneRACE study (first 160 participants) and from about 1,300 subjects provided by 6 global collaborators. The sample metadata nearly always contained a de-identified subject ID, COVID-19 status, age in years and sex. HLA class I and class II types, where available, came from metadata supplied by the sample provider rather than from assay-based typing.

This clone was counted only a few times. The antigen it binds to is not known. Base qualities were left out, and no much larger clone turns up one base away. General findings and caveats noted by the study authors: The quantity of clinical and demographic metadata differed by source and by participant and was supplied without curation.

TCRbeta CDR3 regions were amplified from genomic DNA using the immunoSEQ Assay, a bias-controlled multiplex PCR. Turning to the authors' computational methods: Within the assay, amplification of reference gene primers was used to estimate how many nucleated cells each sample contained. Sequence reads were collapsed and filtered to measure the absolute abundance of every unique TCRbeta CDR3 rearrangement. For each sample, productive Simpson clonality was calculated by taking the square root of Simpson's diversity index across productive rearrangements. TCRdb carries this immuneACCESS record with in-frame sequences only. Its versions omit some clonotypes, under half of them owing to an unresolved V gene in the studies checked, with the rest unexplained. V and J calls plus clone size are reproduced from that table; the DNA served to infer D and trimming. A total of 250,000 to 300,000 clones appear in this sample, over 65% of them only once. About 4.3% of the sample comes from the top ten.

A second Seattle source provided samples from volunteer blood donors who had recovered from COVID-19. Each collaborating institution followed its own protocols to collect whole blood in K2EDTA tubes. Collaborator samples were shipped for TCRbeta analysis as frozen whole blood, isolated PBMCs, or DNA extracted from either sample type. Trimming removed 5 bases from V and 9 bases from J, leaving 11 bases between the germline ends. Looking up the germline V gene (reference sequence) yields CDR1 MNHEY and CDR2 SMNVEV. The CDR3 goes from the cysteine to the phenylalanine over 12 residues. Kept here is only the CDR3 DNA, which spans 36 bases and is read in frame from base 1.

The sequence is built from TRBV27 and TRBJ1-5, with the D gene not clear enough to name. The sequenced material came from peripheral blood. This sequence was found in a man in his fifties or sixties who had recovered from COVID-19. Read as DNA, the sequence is TGTGCCAGCAGTGCTCACCTCGGGCCCCAGCATTTT. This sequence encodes CASSAHLGPQHF.